One TCR beta chain is described in this entry. Its matching antigen is unknown. There are 13 residues in the CDR3. Germline V gene lookup returns CDR1 MNHEY and CDR2 SVGAGI. Trimming took 5 bases from V and 3 from J, leaving 10 bases between them. The data are from a study of graft-versus-host responses after intestinal transplantation. The table came from immunoSEQ multiplex PCR; TCRdb's copy has only in-frame clones and leaves some out. The table has some 76,000 clones, about nine tenths seen once. The source was unstimulated CD8+ T cells sorted from spleen or lymph node cells, collected before transplant. This chain links TRBV6-5 with TRBJ1-1; perhaps TRBD1 as D (5 bases). The source of this sequence is a human donor who was the organ donor for an intestinal transplant. This chain's CDR3 is CASSVWGDTEAFF. In nucleotides, the CDR3 is TGTGCCAGCAGTGTGTGGGGGGACACTGAAGCTTTCTTT.